This TCR beta chain was observed in a study of regulatory T cells in long-lasting Graves disease. The CDR3 extends over 16 amino acids. V trimming: 10 bases; J trimming: 4 bases; junction bases outside the gene matches: 11. The germline gives CDR1 SNHLY, CDR2 FYNNEI. Building of the TCR beta libraries involved iRepertoire HTBI primers and Arm-PCR of CDR3 regions. One entry per CDR3 protein, called by TCRdb with MiXCR from the multiplex PCR reads. The sample carries roughly 420,000 distinct CDR3 sequences, 16% recorded once. The sample holds many counts of this clonotype. The time point is: newly diagnosed GD, antithyroid drugs for less than 3 months. Preparation of the TCR library used RNA extracted from PBMCs. The sample also formed part of further work on T cells in Graves' hyperthyroidism and ophthalmopathy. As that report states: Stability of Graves' hyperthyroidism was defined as absent ophthalmopathy progression within 18 months.

The input for sequencing was peripheral blood mononuclear cells (PBMCs), taken at new diagnosis, from a patient treated with antithyroid drugs. The J gene is TRBJ2-2, the V gene TRBV2, with 11 bases matching TRBD1. The clonotype was recovered from a woman in her twenties or thirties with Graves disease. CDR3 in DNA: TGTGCCACCAATCCTCTCGGGACAGGGGGCACCGGGGAGCTGTTTTTT. It yields the protein CATNPLGTGGTGELFF.